This T cell receptor (beta chain) derives from a study of neurological immune-mediated disorders. Deletions cut 5 bases from V and 0 bases from J, with 11 bases between. The CDR3 contains 15 residues. CDR1 and CDR2 (germline): SGHVS, FNYEAQ. This clonotype was detected many times. With 10-nucleotide random UMIs included, cDNA was synthesized by 5'RACE. From the 5' RACE reads, TCRdb called clonotypes with MiXCR, one entry per CDR3 protein. In the table there are more than 70,000 distinct CDR3 sequences, 10% of which are singletons. Sequences were obtained from PBMCs. The chain has TRBV7-6 and TRBJ2-1; D is ambiguous. This sequence originates from a man aged 40-50 years in good health. CDR3 amino acids: CASSPRSPSYNEQFF. Here the CDR3 DNA reads TGTGCCAGCAGCCCCCGGAGCCCCTCCTACAATGAGCAGTTCTTC.